This is a list of T cell receptor beta chains from one sample in a study of CD8+ T cells in alopecia areata. This table comes from immunoSEQ multiplex PCR, and its TCRdb copy is limited to in-frame clones, with some not included. Altogether about 120,000 clones are present, less than 75% being singletons, with the ten largest covering roughly 30%. The sequencing used CD8+ T cells sorted from blood, collected at week 4, from a patient treated with tofacitinib. Source of these receptors: a human donor with alopecia areata. The CDR3 runs from the conserved cysteine through the conserved F or W. The order of the fields is J gene, V gene, D gene, clone size, CDR3 DNA, CDR3 protein. A D gene is named only where the DNA matches it firmly. Clone size, where shown, is once, few, many, or a class for clones that have expanded.

TRBJ2-7 TRBV19 . . TGTGCCAGTACCCCCGGGCCGTCCTACGAGCAGTACTTC CASTPGPSYEQYF
TRBJ2-2 TRBV11-2 . . TGTGCCAGCAGCTCCGCGGCAGAAATCACCGGGGAGCTGTTTTTT CASSSAAEITGELFF
TRBJ1-1 TRBV27 . . TGTGCCAGCAGTTTGTTGGGGGGCACTGAAGCTTTCTTT CASSLLGGTEAFF
TRBJ1-2 TRBV27 . . TGTGCCAGCAGTTTATTCCGGGGGCCGGACTATGGCTACACCTTC CASSLFRGPDYGYTF
TRBJ2-4 TRBV29-1 . . TGCAGCGTTGTGGCACAGGGCCACAAAAACATTCAGTACTTC CSVVAQGHKNIQYF
TRBJ2-1 TRBV9 TRBD2 . TGTGCCAGCAGCCGACGGACTAGCGGGGGGTACAATGAGCAGTTCTTC CASSRRTSGGYNEQFF
TRBJ2-1 TRBV7-9 . . TGTGCCAGCAGCCTAGCGCCGGGTTCGAATGAGCAGTTCTTC CASSLAPGSNEQFF
TRBJ1-5 TRBV28 . . TGTGCCAGCAGTCCCTGGGCAGGGAATCAGCCCCAGCATTTT CASSPWAGNQPQHF
TRBJ2-1 TRBV29-1 TRBD1 . TGCAGCGTTGAAGACCCGGACAGGGCGTACAATGAGCAGTTCTTC CSVEDPDRAYNEQFF
TRBJ2-1 TRBV29-1 TRBD2 . TGCAGCGTGCCCGGACTAGCGGGGGGGCTTTCCTACAATGAGCAGTTCTTC CSVPGLAGGLSYNEQFF
TRBJ1-1 TRBV29-1 . few TGCAGCGTTGAGGCAGGCGTGAACACTGAAGCTTTCTTT CSVEAGVNTEAFF
TRBJ2-5 TRBV2 . . TGTGCCAGCAGGGGGACTCTAGAGACGGCCCAGTACTTC CASRGTLETAQYF
TRBJ2-7 TRBV2 . few TGTGCCAGCAGGGGCGGTGAGCAGTACTTC CASRGGEQYF
TRBJ2-2 TRBV4-1 . once TGCGCCAGCAGCCAATTGGGGCCCAACACCGGGGAGCTGTTTTTT CASSQLGPNTGELFF
TRBJ2-5 TRBV15 TRBD2 . TGTGCCACCGGGGAGGGAGGAGCGGAGACCCAGTACTTC CATGEGGAETQYF
TRBJ2-3 TRBV9 . . TGTGCCAGCAGCGTAGACGGGAATACAGATACGCAGTATTTT CASSVDGNTDTQYF
TRBJ1-2 TRBV29-1 TRBD1 . TGCAGCGCAAATACAGGGGTTAGTTATGGCTACACCTTC CSANTGVSYGYTF
TRBJ2-7 TRBV29-1 . . TGCAGCGTGGACATCTTTTACGAGCAGTACTTC CSVDIFYEQYF
TRBJ2-7 TRBV5-6 . . TGTGCCAGCAACGAAGGGGCAGGGGCCTACGAGCAGTACTTC CASNEGAGAYEQYF
TRBJ2-6 TRBV4-3 . . TGCGCCAGCAGCCAAGATCGAGTTTCCGGGGCCAACGTCCTGACTTTC CASSQDRVSGANVLTF
TRBJ2-7 TRBV7-9 . . TGTGCCAGCAGCCCAACCGGCGGCTACGAGCAGTACTTC CASSPTGGYEQYF
TRBJ1-2 TRBV5-1 . few TGCGCCAGCAGCTTGGGAACGAATGGCTACACCTTC CASSLGTNGYTF
TRBJ2-5 TRBV29-1 . . TGCAGCGTTGAGGGTGAGAACACTCCGGAGACCCAGTACTTC CSVEGENTPETQYF
TRBJ2-2 TRBV2 . . TGTGCCAGCAGTGAATTCAGGGCCGGGGAGCTGTTTTTT CASSEFRAGELFF
TRBJ1-2 TRBV6-6 TRBD1 . TGTGCCAGCGGCTCAGGGACAGGGTATGGCTACACCTTC CASGSGTGYGYTF
TRBJ1-4 TRBV21-1 . few TGTGCCAGCAGCAAAGTGGGGGAGCCAACTAATGAAAAACTGTTTTTT CASSKVGEPTNEKLFF
TRBJ1-2 TRBV5-1 . few TGCGCCAGCAGCTTGTACGGCGGATTCTATGGCTACACCTTC CASSLYGGFYGYTF
TRBJ1-2 TRBV30 . . TGTGCCTGGAGTCTTCAGGAGAGCTATGGCTACACCTTC CAWSLQESYGYTF
TRBJ2-3 TRBV7-9 . few TGTGCCAGCAGCCCCCTGGGTGATACGCAGTATTTT CASSPLGDTQYF
TRBJ2-3 TRBV9 . . TGTGCCAGCAGCGTAGTCGTAGAGTCCACAGATACGCAGTATTTT CASSVVVESTDTQYF
TRBJ2-7 TRBV6-5 . few TGTGCCAGCAGTGTCTCAGTTGGGGGGTCCTACGAGCAGTACTTC CASSVSVGGSYEQYF
TRBJ2-2 TRBV29-1 . . TGCAGCGTTGAGGGCAGCCCTCGCGGGGAGCTGTTTTTT CSVEGSPRGELFF
TRBJ1-4 TRBV30 . . TGTGCCTGGAGGGGCTTTGTCGGAGACGAAAAACTGTTTTTT CAWRGFVGDEKLFF
TRBJ2-7 TRBV19 . . TGTGCCAGTAGCAAACGCGCGTACCGGGAAACCTACGAGCAGTACTTC CASSKRAYRETYEQYF
TRBJ2-6 TRBV25-1 . . TGTGCCAGCAGTGAGGACAGTCCTCTCTCTGGGGCCAACGTCCTGACTTTC CASSEDSPLSGANVLTF
TRBJ1-6 TRBV15 TRBD1 . TGTGCCACCAGCAGGATCCCGGGACAGGAGAATTCACCCCTCCACTTT CATSRIPGQENSPLHF
TRBJ1-2 TRBV2 . few TGTGCAAGGCTTCCGACCATTGAGGACGACTATGGCTACACCTTC CARLPTIEDDYGYTF
TRBJ2-1 TRBV6-5 . . TGTGCCAGCAGTTACGAGGGGTCGCAGTTCTTC CASSYEGSQFF
TRBJ2-7 TRBV4-1 . . TGCGCCAGCAGCCAAGGTTACACAGGGATGGACGAGCAGTACTTC CASSQGYTGMDEQYF
TRBJ2-7 TRBV7-2 . . TGTGCCAGCAGCTCGGACTACGAGCAGTACTTC CASSSDYEQYF
TRBJ1-1 TRBV7-9 . . TGTGCCAGCAGCTTCCTGGAAGGGGCTGAAGCTTTCTTT CASSFLEGAEAFF
TRBJ1-1 TRBV7-9 . . TGTGCCAGCAGCGCCGGGGACCTGAACACTGAAGCTTTCTTT CASSAGDLNTEAFF
TRBJ2-5 TRBV5-7 . . TGTGCCAGCAGCTTGAATCCAGGGATTCAAGAGACCCAGTACTTC CASSLNPGIQETQYF
TRBJ2-1 TRBV9 TRBD1 . TGTGCCAGCAGCGTAGAAGGGACAGGGTACAATGAGCAGTTCTTC CASSVEGTGYNEQFF
TRBJ1-2 TRBV7-9 . . TGTGCCAGCAGCCCAGGGGTAGTCGACTATGGCTACACCTTC CASSPGVVDYGYTF
TRBJ1-6 TRBV7-9 . few TGTGCCAGCAGCCTCCGCCCTTCCGGGGGAATATCACCCCTCCACTTT CASSLRPSGGISPLHF
TRBJ1-2 TRBV25-1 TRBD1 . TGTGCCAGCAGGACAGGGGGTTCTTATGGCTACACCTTC CASRTGGSYGYTF
TRBJ2-7 TRBV19 . . TGTGCCAGTAGTGGGGCAGTAGGCTACGAGCAGTACTTC CASSGAVGYEQYF